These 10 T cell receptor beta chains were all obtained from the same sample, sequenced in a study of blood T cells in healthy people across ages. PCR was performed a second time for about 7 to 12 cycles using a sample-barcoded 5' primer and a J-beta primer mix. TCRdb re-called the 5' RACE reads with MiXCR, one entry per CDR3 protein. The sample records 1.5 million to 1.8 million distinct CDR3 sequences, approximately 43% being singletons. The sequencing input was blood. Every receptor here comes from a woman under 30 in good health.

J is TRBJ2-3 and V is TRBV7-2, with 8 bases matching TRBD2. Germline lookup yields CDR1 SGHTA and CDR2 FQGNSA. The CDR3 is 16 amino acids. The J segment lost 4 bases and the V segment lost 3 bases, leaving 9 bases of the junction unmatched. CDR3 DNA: TGTGCCAGCAGCTTCGGGAGCGGGAGTGGGGCAGATACGCAGTATTTT. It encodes CASSFGSGSGADTQYF.

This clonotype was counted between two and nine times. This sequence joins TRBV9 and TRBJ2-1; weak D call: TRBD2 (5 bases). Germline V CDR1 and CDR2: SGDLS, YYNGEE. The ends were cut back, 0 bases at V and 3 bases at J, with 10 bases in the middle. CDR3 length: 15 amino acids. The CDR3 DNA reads TGTGCCAGCAGCGTAGCCGGGGTGGGCTACAATGAGCAGTTCTTC. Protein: CASSVAGVGYNEQFF.

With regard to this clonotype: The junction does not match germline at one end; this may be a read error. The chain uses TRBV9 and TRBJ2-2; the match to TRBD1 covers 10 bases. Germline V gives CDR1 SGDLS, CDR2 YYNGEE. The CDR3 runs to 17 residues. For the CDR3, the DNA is TGTGCCAGCGGCGTAGACCCGGGACAGGGGTCAGGCGGGGAGCTGTTTTTT. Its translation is CASGVDPGQGSGGELFF.

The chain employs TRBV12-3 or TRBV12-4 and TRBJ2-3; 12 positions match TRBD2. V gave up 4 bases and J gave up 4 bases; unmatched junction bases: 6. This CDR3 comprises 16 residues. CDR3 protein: CASSSRLAGVADTQYF. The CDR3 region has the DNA TGTGCCAGCAGTTCCCGACTAGCGGGGGTCGCAGATACGCAGTATTTT.

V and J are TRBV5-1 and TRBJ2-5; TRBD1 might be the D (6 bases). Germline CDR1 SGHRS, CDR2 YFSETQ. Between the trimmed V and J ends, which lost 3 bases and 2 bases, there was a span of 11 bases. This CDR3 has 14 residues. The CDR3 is CASSSQGWQETQYF. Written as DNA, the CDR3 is TGCGCCAGCAGCTCACAGGGTTGGCAAGAGACCCAGTACTTC. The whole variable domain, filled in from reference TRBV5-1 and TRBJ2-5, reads KAGVTQTPRYLIKTRGQQVTLSCSPISGHRSVSWYQQTPGQGLQFLFEYFSETQRNKGNFPGRFSGRQFSNSRSEMNVSTLELGDSALYLCASSSQGWQETQYFGPGTRLLVL.

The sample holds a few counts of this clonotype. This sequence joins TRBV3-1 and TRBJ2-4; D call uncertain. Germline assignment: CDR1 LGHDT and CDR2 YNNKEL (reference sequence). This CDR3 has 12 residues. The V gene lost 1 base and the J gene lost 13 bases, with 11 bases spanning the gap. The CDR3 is CASSQGPSRQYF. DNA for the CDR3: TGTGCCAGCAGCCAAGGACCCTCTAGGCAGTACTTC.

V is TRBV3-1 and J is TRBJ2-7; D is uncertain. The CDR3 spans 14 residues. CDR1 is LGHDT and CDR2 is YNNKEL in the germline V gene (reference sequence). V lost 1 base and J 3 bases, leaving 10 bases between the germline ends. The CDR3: CASSQGGINYEQYF. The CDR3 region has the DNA TGTGCCAGCAGCCAAGGTGGCATCAACTACGAGCAGTACTTC.

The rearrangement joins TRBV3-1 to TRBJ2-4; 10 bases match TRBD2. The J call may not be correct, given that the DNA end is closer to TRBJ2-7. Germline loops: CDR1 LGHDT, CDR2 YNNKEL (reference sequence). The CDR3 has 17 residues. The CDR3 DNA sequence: TGTGCCAGCAGCCAATATTATAGCGGGGGGTCTGATTACGAGCAGTACTTC. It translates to CASSQYYSGGSDYEQYF.

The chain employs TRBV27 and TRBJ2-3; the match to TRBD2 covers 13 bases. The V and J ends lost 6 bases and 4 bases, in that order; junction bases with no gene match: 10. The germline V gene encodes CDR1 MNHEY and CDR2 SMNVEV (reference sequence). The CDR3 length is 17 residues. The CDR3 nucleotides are TGTGCCAGCAGGGTAACTAGCGGGAGGGGCCCCCCAGATACGCAGTATTTT. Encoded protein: CASRVTSGRGPPDTQYF.

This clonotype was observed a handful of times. The CDR3 nucleotides are TGCGCCAGCAGCCCTCAGCGGGGGGGCCTTAACGGGGAGCTGTTTTTT. The encoded protein is CASSPQRGGLNGELFF. The V gene is TRBV4-1, the J gene TRBJ2-2; 10 nucleotides match TRBD2. The CDR3 spans 16 residues. Germline trimming cut 4 bases from V and 7 bases from J; bases unmatched to any gene: 9. Germline V lookup: CDR1 MGHRA, CDR2 YSYEKL.